The 17 T cell receptor beta chains listed next were all sequenced from one sample in a study of beta chain features in type 1 diabetes. Overall study results and limits: Across all four CD4+ subsets, people with type 1 diabetes showed modestly shorter TCRB CDR3s.

For these TCRs, the target antigens are not known. The whole isolated RNA underwent reverse transcription, so sequencing captured expressed TCRB transcripts. TCRdb's copy holds only in-frame clones and misses some; the assay was immunoSEQ multiplex PCR. The sample carries 60,000 or so clones, 52% recorded once. The sample was Tregs from blood. Receptors were obtained from a woman aged 40-49 years with type 1 diabetes.

V gene TRBV4-3 combines with J gene TRBJ1-2; 12 bases align to TRBD1. Trimming took 0 bases from V and 13 from J; bases not matched to a gene: 3. The CDR3 is 13 residues long. Germline loops: CDR1 LGHNA, CDR2 YSLEER. CDR3 region: CASSQDPGQGATF. The DNA for the CDR3 is TGCGCCAGCAGCCAAGACCCGGGACAGGGGGCCACCTTC.

The CDR3: CSVADRSLNTIYF. CDR3 in DNA: TGCAGCGTTGCGGACAGGTCCTTAAACACCATATATTTT. The chain links TRBV29-1 to TRBJ1-3, with TRBD1 matching over 7 bases. The CDR3 length is 13 residues. Trimming removed 4 bases from V and 6 bases from J; junction bases left unmatched: 6. Germline CDR1 is SQVTM and CDR2 is ANQGSEA.

The chain recombines TRBV29-1 with TRBJ2-5; 15 bases are shared with TRBD2. Trimming took 7 bases from V and 5 from J; bases not matched to a gene: 8. The germline gives CDR1 SQVTM, CDR2 ANQGSEA. This CDR3 is built from 15 residues. The CDR3 loop reads CSGIGLAGGGETQYF. CDR3 in DNA: TGCAGCGGGATCGGACTAGCGGGAGGGGGGGAGACCCAGTACTTC. Complete variable domain (other parts from reference TRBV29-1 and TRBJ2-5): SAVISQKPSRDICQRGTSLTIQCQVDSQVTMMFWYRQQPGQSLTLIATANQGSEATYESGFVIDKFPISRPNLTFSTLTVSNMSPEDSSIYLCSGIGLAGGGETQYFGPGTRLLVL.

This CDR3 reads CASSLPGTGRGKLFF. The CDR3 region has the DNA TGTGCCAGCAGTTTACCCGGGACAGGTCGTGGAAAACTGTTTTTT. The J gene is TRBJ1-4, the V gene TRBV28, with 8 bases matching TRBD1. Germline V gene sequence: CDR1 MDHEN, CDR2 SYDVKM. J was trimmed by 10 bases and V by 2 bases; bases with no gene match: 9. The CDR3 length is 15 residues.

The chain carries TRBV5-8 and TRBJ1-2; 7 bases are a match to TRBD1. V was clipped by 3 bases and J by 8 bases; unmatched bases: 4. The CDR3 is 12 amino acids. CDR1 is SGHTS, CDR2 YDEGEE, per germline. The CDR3 loop is CASSSSGGGYTF. The CDR3 bases are TGTGCCAGCAGCTCCTCAGGGGGGGGCTACACCTTC.

The chain employs TRBV7-2 and TRBJ2-5, with 11 nucleotides matching TRBD1. Germline trimming cut 5 bases from V and 5 bases from J; bases unmatched to any gene: 13. The germline V gene encodes CDR1 SGHTA and CDR2 FQGNSA. This CDR3 has 17 amino acids. CDR3 nucleotides: TGTGCCAGCAGCGTCTGGGGACAGGGGGTGGGGGGGGAGACCCAGTACTTC. It is translated as CASSVWGQGVGGETQYF. The complete variable domain, with remaining parts taken from reference TRBV7-2 and TRBJ2-5, reads GAGVSQSPSNKVTEKGKDVELRCDPISGHTALYWYRQSLGQGLEFLIYFQGNSAPDKSGLPSDRFSAERTGGSVSTLTIQRTQQEDSAVYLCASSVWGQGVGGETQYFGPGTRLLVL.

This rearrangement joins TRBV5-1 to TRBJ1-2, with a possible D match to TRBD1 (5 bases). CDR1 and CDR2 from the germline V gene are SGHRS and YFSETQ. Deletions cut 5 bases from V and 2 bases from J, with 10 bases between. The length of the CDR3 is 13 residues. In nucleotides, the CDR3 is TGCGCCAGCAGGGCCCAGGGCAACTATGGCTACACCTTC. Its protein product is CASRAQGNYGYTF.

Only a few counts were recorded for this clone. The rearrangement links TRBV5-4 to TRBJ2-3; 11 positions match TRBD2. The V and J ends lost 1 base and 5 bases, in that order; junction bases with no gene match: 6. Per the germline V gene, CDR1 is SGHNT and CDR2 is YYREEE (reference sequence). The CDR3 runs 16 residues. The chain's CDR3 is CASSLRASGRLDTQYF. The CDR3 coding sequence is TGTGCCAGCAGCTTGAGGGCTAGCGGGAGGCTAGATACGCAGTATTTT.

This clone was counted only a few times. The chain employs TRBV19 and TRBJ2-2; weak D call: TRBD2 (5 bases). Germline V gene lookup returns CDR1 LNHDA and CDR2 SQIVND (reference sequence). The CDR3 extends over 16 amino acids. V lost 5 bases, J lost 5 bases, and 18 bases lay in between. For the CDR3, the DNA is TGTGCCAGTAGTGTTGGCAGAGGGAGCGTAACCGGGGAGCTGTTTTTT. Protein sequence: CASSVGRGSVTGELFF.

This clone is labeled as medium-sized. The J gene is TRBJ1-3, the V gene TRBV14; D is ambiguous. V was shortened by 2 bases and J by 3 bases, with 2 bases between the two germline ends. The CDR3 loop spans 12 amino acids. Germline CDR1 and CDR2: SGHDN and FVKESK. CDR3 bases: TGTGCCAGCAGCCAACTTGGAAACACCATATATTTT. Translation: CASSQLGNTIYF.

This clone occurred a few times. The gene calls are TRBV7-2 and TRBJ2-1, with 10 bases identical to TRBD1. J was trimmed by 8 bases and V by 4 bases; bases with no gene match: 11. Germline assignment: CDR1 SGHTA and CDR2 FQGNSA. The CDR3 is 16 residues long. The CDR3, as DNA: TGTGCCAGCAGCTCGAATCCGGGACAGGGGAGCGATGAGCAGTTCTTC. Amino acids: CASSSNPGQGSDEQFF.

This clone was seen a few times. J is TRBJ2-4 and V is TRBV28; D possibly corresponds to TRBD1 (5 bases). This CDR3 spans 14 amino acids. Trimming pared 2 bases from V and 3 bases from J, leaving 8 bases between. The germline V gene has CDR1 MDHEN and CDR2 SYDVKM. The CDR3 is CASSLLDSKNIQYF. As DNA, the CDR3 is TGTGCCAGCAGTTTACTTGACAGCAAAAACATTCAGTACTTC.

The J gene is TRBJ1-2, the V gene TRBV6-5, with D perhaps matching TRBD1 (6 bases). Germline V CDR1 and CDR2: MNHEY, SVGAGI. Trimming took off 8 bases at V and 0 bases at J, with 7 bases between the two ends. CDR3 length: 12 amino acids. The CDR3 reads CASGQPNYGYTF. The DNA for the CDR3 is TGTGCCAGCGGACAGCCTAACTATGGCTACACCTTC.

The chain uses TRBV7-2 and TRBJ1-1; 11 nucleotides line up with TRBD1. The CDR3 is 15 residues long. With 4 bases clipped from V and 4 bases from J, the junction kept 5 bases outside the gene matches. Germline V gene sequence: CDR1 SGHTA, CDR2 FQGNSA. The CDR3, as DNA: TGTGCCAGCAGCTCAACCGGGACAGGGGGCACTGAAGCTTTCTTT. Amino acid sequence: CASSSTGTGGTEAFF.

This rearrangement joins TRBV7-9 to TRBJ1-1; no reliable D call. With 3 bases removed from V and 3 bases from J, the gap between germline ends came to 8 bases. This CDR3 has 13 amino acids. Germline values: CDR1 SEHNR, CDR2 FQNEAQ (reference sequence). Here the CDR3 reads CASSFVLDTEAFF. The DNA for the CDR3 is TGTGCCAGCAGCTTTGTCTTAGACACTGAAGCTTTCTTT. Variable domain in full (rest from reference TRBV7-9 and TRBJ1-1): DTGVSQNPRHKITKRGQNVTFRCDPISEHNRLYWYRQTLGQGPEFLTYFQNEAQLEKSRLLSDRFSAERPKGSFSTLEIQRTEQGDSAMYLCASSFVLDTEAFFGQGTRLTVV.

The chain carries TRBV18 and TRBJ2-5, with TRBD1 matching 10 bases. Trimming at V came to 0 bases and at J to 6 bases, leaving 10 bases not matched to a gene. The CDR3 totals 17 residues. CDR1 and CDR2 (germline): KGHSH, LQKENI. CDR3 coding DNA: TGTGCCAGCTCACCACCGGTTTCGGGGACAGGGGTGAAGACCCAGTACTTC. Translated, it gives CASSPPVSGTGVKTQYF.

This chain uses TRBV11-2 with TRBJ1-1, with D hard to call. The V and J ends lost 1 base and 3 bases respectively, with 9 bases between them. The length of the CDR3 is 14 residues. Germline V gives CDR1 SGHAT, CDR2 FQNNGV. The CDR3: CASSLAQWDTEAFF. CDR3 coding DNA: TGTGCCAGCAGCTTAGCACAGTGGGACACTGAAGCTTTCTTT.